This is a list of T cell receptor beta chains from one sample in a study of T cells in Graves' hyperthyroidism and ophthalmopathy. TCRdb ran MiXCR on the multiplex PCR reads and lists one entry per CDR3 protein. The sample includes under 500,000 distinct CDR3 sequences, over 11% seen only once; the top ten take around 27%. Sequenced sample: blood. The receptors were sampled from a man aged 45 to 65 with Graves' ophthalmopathy. Both conserved end residues are part of each CDR3. The order of the fields is J gene, D gene, clone size, V gene, CDR3 DNA, CDR3 protein. D genes are given only for firm matches. Some rows mark clone size as missing; the rest say once, few, many or name a class of expanded clone.

J: TRBJ1-1
D: TRBD1
size: many
V: TRBV2
DNA: TGTGCCAGCAGCCGGGAACAGGGGTCTGAAGCTTTCTTT
CDR3: CASSREQGSEAFF

J: TRBJ2-4
D: TRBD2
size: few
V: TRBV18
DNA: TGTGCCAGCTCACCGGTTGGGGGGGAAGGAAACATTCAGTACTTC
CDR3: CASSPVGGEGNIQYF

J: TRBJ1-4
D: TRBD1
size: many
V: TRBV5-1
DNA: TGCGCCAGCAGCCTTAGACAGGGGAGAGAACTGTTTTTT
CDR3: CASSLRQGRELFF

J: TRBJ1-2
D: .
size: .
V: TRBV20-1
DNA: TGCAGTGCTAGAGTCGGGGGCGGCTATGGCTACACCTTC
CDR3: CSARVGGGYGYTF

J: TRBJ1-4
D: TRBD1
size: many
V: TRBV30
DNA: TGTGCCTGGAAAGTGACAGGGTTGTTGGAAAAACTGTTTTTT
CDR3: CAWKVTGLLEKLFF

J: TRBJ2-1
D: TRBD2
size: .
V: TRBV5-4
DNA: TGTGCCAGCAGCTTGGCCGGGACTAGCGGGAGGATTGAGCAGTTCTTC
CDR3: CASSLAGTSGRIEQFF

J: TRBJ1-1
D: .
size: many
V: TRBV6-2/TRBV6-3
DNA: TGTGCCAGCAGTTATCGTGAGGAGATTTACACTGAAGCTTTCTTT
CDR3: CASSYREEIYTEAFF

J: TRBJ2-3
D: .
size: many
V: TRBV3-1
DNA: TGTGCCAGCAGCCGTCCCCCTGTCCGACGTTTTGGGACGCAGTATTTT
CDR3: CASSRPPVRRFGTQYF

J: TRBJ2-5
D: TRBD2
size: few
V: TRBV20-1
DNA: TGCAGTGCCTTGACTAGCGGGAGAGCGGAGACCCAGTACTTC
CDR3: CSALTSGRAETQYF

J: TRBJ1-1
D: .
size: few
V: TRBV20-1
DNA: TGCAGTGCTAGAGGCGGCAGTGGGATAGACACTGAAGCTTTCTTT
CDR3: CSARGGSGIDTEAFF

J: TRBJ2-7
D: TRBD2
size: many
V: TRBV7-8
DNA: TGTGCCAGCAGCGCTCGGACTAGCGGGAGTTCGGGCGAGCAGTACTTC
CDR3: CASSARTSGSSGEQYF

J: TRBJ2-7
D: TRBD2
size: .
V: TRBV20-1
DNA: TGCAGTGCTAGGGCAAACAGCGGGAGGCTCTACGAGCAGTACTTC
CDR3: CSARANSGRLYEQYF

J: TRBJ2-2
D: .
size: few
V: TRBV6-1
DNA: TGTGCCAGCAAGGGTTCAAGTACCGGGGAGCTGTTTTTT
CDR3: CASKGSSTGELFF

J: TRBJ2-2
D: .
size: many
V: TRBV29-1
DNA: TGCAGCGTTGAAGATGCAGGGTGGACGACCGGGGAGCTGTTTTTT
CDR3: CSVEDAGWTTGELFF

J: TRBJ2-7
D: .
size: few
V: TRBV9
DNA: TGTGCCAGCAGCGTAGAGGAGGGCCCCTACGAGCAGTACTTC
CDR3: CASSVEEGPYEQYF

J: TRBJ2-7
D: TRBD2
size: many
V: TRBV5-1
DNA: TGCGCCAGCAGCCCGGGACTAGCGGGATTCTACGAGCAGTACTTC
CDR3: CASSPGLAGFYEQYF

J: TRBJ1-3
D: .
size: .
V: TRBV20-1
DNA: TGCAGTGCTAGTTTCGCCTCTGGAAACACCATATATTTT
CDR3: CSASFASGNTIYF

J: TRBJ1-5
D: .
size: .
V: TRBV19
DNA: TGTGCCAGTAGTAACATCGAGGGGACCAATCAGCCCCAGCATTTT
CDR3: CASSNIEGTNQPQHF

J: TRBJ1-6
D: TRBD1
size: many
V: TRBV2
DNA: TGTGCCAGCAGTGGGGGAACAGGGGGCTCGAATTCACCCCTCCACTTT
CDR3: CASSGGTGGSNSPLHF

J: TRBJ2-3
D: TRBD2
size: many
V: TRBV11-2
DNA: TGTGCCAGCAGACCTAGCGGGAGGGCCACAGATACGCAGTATTTT
CDR3: CASRPSGRATDTQYF

J: TRBJ1-2
D: .
size: .
V: TRBV6-6
DNA: TGTGCCAGCAGTTACTCTTGGGGGCTGGCTAACTATGGCTACACCTTC
CDR3: CASSYSWGLANYGYTF

J: TRBJ1-4
D: .
size: many
V: TRBV2
DNA: TGTGCCAGCAGTGGACTGGGCAATGAAAAACTGTTTTTT
CDR3: CASSGLGNEKLFF

J: TRBJ1-6
D: .
size: few
V: TRBV6-6
DNA: TGTGCCAGCAGTTACTCGGGGGGCCCGAATTCACCCCTCCACTTT
CDR3: CASSYSGGPNSPLHF

J: TRBJ1-3
D: .
size: .
V: TRBV12-3/TRBV12-4
DNA: TGTGCCAGCAGCCCGGGGGGGGTTTCTGGAAACACCATATATTTT
CDR3: CASSPGGVSGNTIYF

J: TRBJ2-3
D: .
size: .
V: TRBV5-1
DNA: TGCGCCAGCAGCAGCGGAGGAGACAGGCACACCACAGATACGCAGTATTTT
CDR3: CASSSGGDRHTTDTQYF

J: TRBJ2-3
D: .
size: .
V: TRBV9
DNA: TGTGCCAGCAGCGTAGATCCCGGGACTAGCACAGATACGCAGTATTTT
CDR3: CASSVDPGTSTDTQYF

J: TRBJ2-3
D: .
size: few
V: TRBV6-1
DNA: TGTGCCAGCAGTTCCGGGGGAAGTAGCACAGATACGCAGTATTTT
CDR3: CASSSGGSSTDTQYF

J: TRBJ2-3
D: TRBD2
size: many
V: TRBV20-1
DNA: TGCAGTGCTAGCGGGAGGGCCGAAACAGATACGCAGTATTTT
CDR3: CSASGRAETDTQYF

J: TRBJ2-5
D: TRBD2
size: many
V: TRBV7-2
DNA: TGTGCCAGCGGCCAGGGACTAGCAGAGACCCAGTACTTC
CDR3: CASGQGLAETQYF

J: TRBJ2-5
D: .
size: few
V: TRBV4-1
DNA: TGCGCCAGCAGCCAAGGTATAGGGAAAGAGACCCAGTACTTC
CDR3: CASSQGIGKETQYF

J: TRBJ2-3
D: .
size: .
V: TRBV2
DNA: TGTGCCAGCAGTGAATTAAGGGACGGGTCCGGGTATTTT
CDR3: CASSELRDGSGYF

J: TRBJ2-7
D: TRBD1
size: .
V: TRBV20-1
DNA: TGCAGTGCTAGGCCGGGACAGGGAGGTCGGTCCTACGAGCAGTACTTC
CDR3: CSARPGQGGRSYEQYF

J: TRBJ2-1
D: TRBD2
size: many
V: TRBV9
DNA: TGTGCCAGCAGCCCGCTAGCGGGTCGGTCCAATGAGCAGTTCTTC
CDR3: CASSPLAGRSNEQFF

J: TRBJ2-7
D: .
size: many
V: TRBV7-9
DNA: TGTGCCAGCAGCCGCCAGGGTATGGACGAGCAGTACTTC
CDR3: CASSRQGMDEQYF